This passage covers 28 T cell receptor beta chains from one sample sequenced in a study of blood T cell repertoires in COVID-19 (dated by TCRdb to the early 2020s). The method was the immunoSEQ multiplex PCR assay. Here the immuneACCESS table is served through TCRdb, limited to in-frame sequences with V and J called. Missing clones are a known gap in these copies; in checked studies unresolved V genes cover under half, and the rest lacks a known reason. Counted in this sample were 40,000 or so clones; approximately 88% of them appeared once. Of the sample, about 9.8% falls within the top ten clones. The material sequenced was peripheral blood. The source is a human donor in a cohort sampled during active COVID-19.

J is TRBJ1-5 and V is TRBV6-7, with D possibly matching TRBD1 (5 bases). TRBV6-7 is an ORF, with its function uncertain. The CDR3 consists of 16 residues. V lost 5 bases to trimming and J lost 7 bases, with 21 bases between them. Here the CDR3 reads CASSQLGQRIRQPQHF. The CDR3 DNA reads TGTGCCAGCAGTCAACTCGGACAACGGATCCGGCAGCCCCAGCATTTT.

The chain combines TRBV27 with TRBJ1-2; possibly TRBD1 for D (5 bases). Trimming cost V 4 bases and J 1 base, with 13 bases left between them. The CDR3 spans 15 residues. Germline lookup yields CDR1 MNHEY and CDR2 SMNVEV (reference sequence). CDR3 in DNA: TGTGCCAGCAGTTCCCCGGCGGGGGGTAACTATGGCTACACCTTC. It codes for CASSSPAGGNYGYTF.

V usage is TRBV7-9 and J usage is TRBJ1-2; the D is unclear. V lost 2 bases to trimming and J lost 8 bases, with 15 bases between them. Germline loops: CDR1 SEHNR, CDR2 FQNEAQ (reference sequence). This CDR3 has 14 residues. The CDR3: CASSLKGGAMGYTF. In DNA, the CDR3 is TGTGCCAGCAGCTTAAAAGGAGGAGCTATGGGCTACACCTTC.

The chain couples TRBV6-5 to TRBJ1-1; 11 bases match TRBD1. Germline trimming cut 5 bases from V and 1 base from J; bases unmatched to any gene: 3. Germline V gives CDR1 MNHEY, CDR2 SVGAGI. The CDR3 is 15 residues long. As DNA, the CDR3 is TGTGCCAGCAGTACCGGACAGGGGGCGAACACTGAAGCTTTCTTT. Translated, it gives CASSTGQGANTEAFF.

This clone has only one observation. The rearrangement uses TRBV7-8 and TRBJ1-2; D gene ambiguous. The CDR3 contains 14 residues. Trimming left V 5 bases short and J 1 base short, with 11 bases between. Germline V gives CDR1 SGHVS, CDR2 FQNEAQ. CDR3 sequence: CASSVGAGNYGYTF. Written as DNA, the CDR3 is TGTGCCAGCAGCGTAGGCGCGGGTAACTATGGCTACACCTTC.

CDR3 residues: CSASYQGILMSEYF. The CDR3 DNA sequence: TGCAGTGCTAGTTATCAGGGGATCCTAATGTCCGAGTATTTT. The chain carries TRBV20-1 and TRBJ2-3, with D possibly matching TRBD1 (6 bases). CDR1 is DFQATT, CDR2 SNEGSKA, per germline (reference sequence). The V and J ends lost 3 bases and 13 bases respectively, with 23 bases between them. This CDR3 has 14 residues.

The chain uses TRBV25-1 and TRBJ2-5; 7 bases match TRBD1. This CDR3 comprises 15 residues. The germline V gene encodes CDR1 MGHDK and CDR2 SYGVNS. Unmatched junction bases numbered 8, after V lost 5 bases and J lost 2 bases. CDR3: CASSQQGLGQETQYF. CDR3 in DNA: TGTGCCAGCAGTCAACAGGGGCTAGGGCAAGAGACCCAGTACTTC. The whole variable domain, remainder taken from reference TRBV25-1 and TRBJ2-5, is EADIYQTPRYLVIGTGKKITLECSQTMGHDKMYWYQQDPGMELHLIHYSYGVNSTEKGDLSSESTVSRIRTEHFPLTLESARPSHTSQYLCASSQQGLGQETQYFGPGTRLLVL.

The CDR3 spells CASRPLRSVAWEEQYF. The CDR3 DNA is TGTGCCAGCCGCCCCCTCCGTAGCGTGGCATGGGAAGAGCAGTACTTC. The chain joins TRBV6-4 to TRBJ2-7; D perhaps matches TRBD2 (5 bases). The CDR3 runs 16 residues. Germline CDR1 and CDR2: MRHNA and SNTAGT. Trimming shortened V by 8 bases and J by 7 bases, and 27 bases separated the two germline ends.

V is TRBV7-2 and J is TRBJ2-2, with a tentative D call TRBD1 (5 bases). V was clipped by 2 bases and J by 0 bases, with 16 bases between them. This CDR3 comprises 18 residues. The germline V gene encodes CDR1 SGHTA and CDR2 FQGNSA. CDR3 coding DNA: TGTGCCAGCAGCTTACTTCCGCCGTTAGGGGCGAACACCGGGGAGCTGTTTTTT. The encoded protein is CASSLLPPLGANTGELFF.

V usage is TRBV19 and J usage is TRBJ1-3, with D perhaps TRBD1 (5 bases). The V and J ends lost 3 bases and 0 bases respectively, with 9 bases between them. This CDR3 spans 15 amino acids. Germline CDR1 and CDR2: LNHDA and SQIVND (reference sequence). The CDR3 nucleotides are TGTGCCAGTAGTATCCAGGGCCGCTCTGGAAACACCATATATTTT. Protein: CASSIQGRSGNTIYF.

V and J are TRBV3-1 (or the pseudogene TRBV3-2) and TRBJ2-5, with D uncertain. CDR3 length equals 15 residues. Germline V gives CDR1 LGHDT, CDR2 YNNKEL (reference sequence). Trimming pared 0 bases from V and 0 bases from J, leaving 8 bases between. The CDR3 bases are TGTGCCAGCAGCCAAGAGCCGCGGAACCAAGAGACCCAGTACTTC. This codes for CASSQEPRNQETQYF.

The CDR3 sequence is CSASLGLGYEQYF. The CDR3 DNA follows: TGCAGTGCTAGTTTGGGACTGGGCTACGAGCAGTACTTC. The V call is TRBV20-1, the J call TRBJ2-7, with a possible D match to TRBD2 (6 bases). This CDR3 is built from 13 residues. CDR1 DFQATT and CDR2 SNEGSKA come from the germline V gene (reference sequence). Trimming removed 3 bases at V and 3 bases at J, with 12 bases between.

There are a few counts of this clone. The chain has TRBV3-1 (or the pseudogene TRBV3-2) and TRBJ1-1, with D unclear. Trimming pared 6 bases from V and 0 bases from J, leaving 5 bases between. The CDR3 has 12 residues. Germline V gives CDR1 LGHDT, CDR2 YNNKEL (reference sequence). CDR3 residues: CASSLLNTEAFF. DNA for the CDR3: TGTGCCAGCAGTCTTTTGAACACTGAAGCTTTCTTT.

The CDR3 loop reads CSVRQGNNQPQHF. Here the CDR3 DNA reads TGCAGCGTTCGACAGGGGAACAATCAGCCCCAGCATTTT. The V call is TRBV29-1, the J call TRBJ1-5; 8 bases are shared with TRBD1. The CDR3 totals 13 residues. The V segment lost 5 bases and the J segment 3 bases; nucleotides outside the gene matches: 3. CDR1 and CDR2 (germline): SQVTM, ANQGSEA.

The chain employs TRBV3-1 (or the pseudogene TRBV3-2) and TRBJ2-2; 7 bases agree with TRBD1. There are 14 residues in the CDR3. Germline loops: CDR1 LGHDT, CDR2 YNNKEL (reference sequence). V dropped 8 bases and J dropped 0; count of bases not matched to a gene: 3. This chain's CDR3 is CASRGQTNTGELFF. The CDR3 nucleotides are TGTGCCAGCCGGGGACAGACGAACACCGGGGAGCTGTTTTTT.

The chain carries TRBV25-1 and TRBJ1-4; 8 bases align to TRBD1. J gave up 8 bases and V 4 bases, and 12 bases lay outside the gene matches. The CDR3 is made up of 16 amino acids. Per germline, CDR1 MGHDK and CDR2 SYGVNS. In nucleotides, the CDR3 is TGTGCCAGCAGTGCTTTAGGACAGGGCGGAATGGAAAAACTGTTTTTT. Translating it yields CASSALGQGGMEKLFF.

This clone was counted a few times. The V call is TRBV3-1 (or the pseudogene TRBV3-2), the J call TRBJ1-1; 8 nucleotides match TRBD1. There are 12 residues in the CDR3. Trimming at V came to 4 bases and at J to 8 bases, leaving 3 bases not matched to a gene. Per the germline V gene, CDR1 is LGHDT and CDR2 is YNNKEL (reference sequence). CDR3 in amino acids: CASSLRDREAFF. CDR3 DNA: TGTGCCAGCAGCCTCCGGGACAGGGAAGCTTTCTTT.

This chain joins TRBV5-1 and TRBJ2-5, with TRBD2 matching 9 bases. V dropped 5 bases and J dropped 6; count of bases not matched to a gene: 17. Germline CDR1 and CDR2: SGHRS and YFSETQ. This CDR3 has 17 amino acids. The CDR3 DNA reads TGCGCCAGCAGTTCTGGAGTGCGGGAGGGCCGGCGGAAGACCCAGTACTTC. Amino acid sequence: CASSSGVREGRRKTQYF. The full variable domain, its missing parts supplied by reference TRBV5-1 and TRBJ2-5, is KAGVTQTPRYLIKTRGQQVTLSCSPISGHRSVSWYQQTPGQGLQFLFEYFSETQRNKGNFPGRFSGRQFSNSRSEMNVSTLELGDSALYLCASSSGVREGRRKTQYFGPGTRLLVL.

For the CDR3, the DNA is TGTGCCAGCTCACCAGAGGACTTCCTCTATGGCTACACCTTC. It is translated as CASSPEDFLYGYTF. V is TRBV18 and J is TRBJ1-2; no clear D. The germline gives CDR1 KGHSH, CDR2 LQKENI. The CDR3 loop spans 14 amino acids. Trimming removed 2 bases from V and 4 bases from J, with 11 bases in between.

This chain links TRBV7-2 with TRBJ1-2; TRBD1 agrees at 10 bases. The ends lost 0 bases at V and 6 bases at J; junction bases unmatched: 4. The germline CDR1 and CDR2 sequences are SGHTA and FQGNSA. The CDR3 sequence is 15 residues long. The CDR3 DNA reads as TGTGCCAGCAGCTTAGCAATGACAGGGGGCAATGGCTACACCTTC. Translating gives CASSLAMTGGNGYTF.

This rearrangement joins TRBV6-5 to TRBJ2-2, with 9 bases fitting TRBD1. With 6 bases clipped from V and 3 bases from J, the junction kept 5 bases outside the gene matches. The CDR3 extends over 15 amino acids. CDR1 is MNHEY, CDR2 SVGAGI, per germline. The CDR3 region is CASSDRGTYTGELFF. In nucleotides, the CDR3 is TGTGCCAGCAGCGACAGGGGGACCTACACCGGGGAGCTGTTTTTT.

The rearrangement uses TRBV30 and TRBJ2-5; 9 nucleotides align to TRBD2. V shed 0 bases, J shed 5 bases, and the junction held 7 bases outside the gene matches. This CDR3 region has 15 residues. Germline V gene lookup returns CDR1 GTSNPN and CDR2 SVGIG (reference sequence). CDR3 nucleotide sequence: TGTGCCTGGAGTGTATCCAGCGGGAGGTTCGAGACCCAGTACTTC. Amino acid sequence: CAWSVSSGRFETQYF.

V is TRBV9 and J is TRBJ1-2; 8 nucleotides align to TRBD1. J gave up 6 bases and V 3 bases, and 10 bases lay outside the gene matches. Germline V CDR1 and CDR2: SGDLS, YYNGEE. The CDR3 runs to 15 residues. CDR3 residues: CASSALRLQGDGYTF. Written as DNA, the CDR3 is TGTGCCAGCAGCGCCCTACGCTTACAGGGGGATGGCTACACCTTC.

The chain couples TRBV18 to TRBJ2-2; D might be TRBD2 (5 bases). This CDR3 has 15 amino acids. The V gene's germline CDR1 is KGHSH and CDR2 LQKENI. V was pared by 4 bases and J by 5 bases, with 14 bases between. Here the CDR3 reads CASSLGPTGTGELFF. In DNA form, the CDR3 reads TGTGCCAGCTCACTCGGCCCGACGGGAACCGGGGAGCTGTTTTTT.

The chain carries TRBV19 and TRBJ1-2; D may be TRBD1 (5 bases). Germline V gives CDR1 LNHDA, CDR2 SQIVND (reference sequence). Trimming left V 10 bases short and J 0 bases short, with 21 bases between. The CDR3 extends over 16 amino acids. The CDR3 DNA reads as TGTGCCACCTCCCCCCCCGGAATGGGGCCTAACTATGGCTACACCTTC. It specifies CATSPPGMGPNYGYTF.

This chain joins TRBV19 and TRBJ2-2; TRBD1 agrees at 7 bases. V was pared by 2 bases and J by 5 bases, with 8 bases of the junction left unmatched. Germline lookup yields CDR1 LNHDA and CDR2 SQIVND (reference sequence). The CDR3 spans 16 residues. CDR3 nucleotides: TGTGCCAGTAGTATATGGTCGGACAGGCGGACCGGGGAGCTGTTTTTT. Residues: CASSIWSDRRTGELFF.

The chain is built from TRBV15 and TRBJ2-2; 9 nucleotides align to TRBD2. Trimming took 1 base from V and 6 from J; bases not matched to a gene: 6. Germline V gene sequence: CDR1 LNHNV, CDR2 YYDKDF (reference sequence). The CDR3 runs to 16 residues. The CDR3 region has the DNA TGTGCCACCAGCAGAGGCCAGCGGGGGGAATCCGGGGAGCTGTTTTTT. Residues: CATSRGQRGESGELFF.

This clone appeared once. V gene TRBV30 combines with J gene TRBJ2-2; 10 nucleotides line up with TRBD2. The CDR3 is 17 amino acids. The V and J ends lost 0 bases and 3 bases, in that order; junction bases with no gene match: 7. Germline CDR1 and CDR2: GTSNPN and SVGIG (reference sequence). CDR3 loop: CAWSVGLAGVDTGELFF. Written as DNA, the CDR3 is TGTGCCTGGAGTGTCGGGCTAGCGGGGGTGGACACCGGGGAGCTGTTTTTT.